The table lists the clone carrying this TCR beta chain with many counts. Antigen: not known. The read terminates 3 residues ahead of where the CDR3 ends, so the germline J gene completes it. Germline V gene sequence: CDR1 SQVTM, CDR2 ANQGSEA. Trimming cost V 4 bases and J 6 bases, with 22 bases left between them. This CDR3 contains 15 residues. This entry comes from a study of T cell clonality in common variable immunodeficiency. TCRdb keeps only in-frame clones here, not all; method: immunoSEQ multiplex PCR. This repertoire holds 35,000 to 55,000 clones, and none appear only once. Study results and caveats: CVID subjects had higher TCRbeta clonality than healthy controls, most marked in about a third.

Sample: peripheral blood mononuclear cells. This receptor was obtained from a person between 18 and 70 years old in good health. The V and J genes are TRBV29-1 and TRBJ2-7; TRBD1 might be the D (6 bases). The CDR3: CSVGYGGGQSSEQYF. CDR3 DNA (partial): TGCAGCGTTGGGTATGGGGGCGGACAAAGTTCCGAG.